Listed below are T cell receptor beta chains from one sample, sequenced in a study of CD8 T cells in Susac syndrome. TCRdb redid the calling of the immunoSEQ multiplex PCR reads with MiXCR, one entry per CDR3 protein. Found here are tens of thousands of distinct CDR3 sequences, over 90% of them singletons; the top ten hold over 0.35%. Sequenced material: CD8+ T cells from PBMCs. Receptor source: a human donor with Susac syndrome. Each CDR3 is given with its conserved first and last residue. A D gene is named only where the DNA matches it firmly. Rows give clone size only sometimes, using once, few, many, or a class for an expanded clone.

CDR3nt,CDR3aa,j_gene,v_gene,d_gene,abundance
TGCAGCGTTGAAGTTGCAGGACAGGCCTTCAACGAGCAGTACTTC,CSVEVAGQAFNEQYF,TRBJ2-7,TRBV29-1,TRBD1,once
TGTGCCAGCAGCGTCGGGACAGCCACCGGGGAGCTGTTTTTT,CASSVGTATGELFF,TRBJ2-2,TRBV9,TRBD1,-
TGTGCCAGCACCTTGCCCGGACAGGTTGAAGCTTTCTTT,CASTLPGQVEAFF,TRBJ1-1,TRBV12-3/TRBV12-4,TRBD1,-
TGCAGCGTTGAAGAAGGGAATGCCGGGAGCCGAGGCAAGTACTTC,CSVEEGNAGSRGKYF,TRBJ2-7,TRBV29-1,-,-
TGTGCCAGCAGTAACTTACAGGGGGCTTTTGGCAATGAGCAGTTCTTC,CASSNLQGAFGNEQFF,TRBJ2-1,TRBV28,TRBD1,-
TGTGCCAGCAGATACGAGGGGATGGCCGAGCAGTACTTC,CASRYEGMAEQYF,TRBJ2-7,TRBV6-5,-,-
TGTGCCAGCAGTTTAAGGCTTAACTATGGCTACACCTTC,CASSLRLNYGYTF,TRBJ1-2,TRBV12-3/TRBV12-4,-,-
TGCAGTGCTAGTAGCCTAGCTAACAATGAGCAGTTCTTC,CSASSLANNEQFF,TRBJ2-1,TRBV20-1,-,-
TGTGCCAGCACCGAAGGGACTAGCGCCACAGATACGCAGTATTTT,CASTEGTSATDTQYF,TRBJ2-3,TRBV9,TRBD2,-
TGCAGTGCTAGAATCGGGACTGGCCGAGGGGAGCAGTACTTC,CSARIGTGRGEQYF,TRBJ2-7,TRBV20-1,-,-
TGTGCCAGCAGTTTCGGTACGGTGGACGGAGAAGCTTTCTTT,CASSFGTVDGEAFF,TRBJ1-1,TRBV12-3/TRBV12-4,-,once
TGCAGCGTTCTTGGGGGTAAGAGCTCCTACAATGAGCAGTTCTTC,CSVLGGKSSYNEQFF,TRBJ2-1,TRBV29-1,-,-
TGCAGCGTTACTCGGACTAGCGGGAGTACCGATGAGCAGTTCTTC,CSVTRTSGSTDEQFF,TRBJ2-1,TRBV29-1,TRBD2,-
TGTGCCACCAGCAGAGATGCCGGGTTCCAGTACTTC,CATSRDAGFQYF,TRBJ2-4,TRBV15,-,-
TGTGCCAGCAGCCCTTGGTCGGATCAGCCCCAGCATTTT,CASSPWSDQPQHF,TRBJ1-5,TRBV27,-,-
TGCAGCGTTCTCAAACCCCCGGAAACCCGGCAGTATTTT,CSVLKPPETRQYF,TRBJ2-3,TRBV29-1,-,-
TGTGCCAGCAGCTCTTCGGAGCGGAGCGGGTACGAGCAGTACTTC,CASSSSERSGYEQYF,TRBJ2-7,TRBV7-9,-,-
TGTGCCAGCATCGAATTAAGCTCCTACAATGAGCAGTTCTTC,CASIELSSYNEQFF,TRBJ2-1,TRBV5-6,-,-
TGCGCCAGCAGCTTCACGGCCGCCCAGAGCACTGAAGCTTTCTTT,CASSFTAAQSTEAFF,TRBJ1-1,TRBV5-1,-,-
TGTGCCAGCAGCCCGCTGGACAGGGTGAATGAAGCTTTCTTT,CASSPLDRVNEAFF,TRBJ1-1,TRBV7-6,TRBD1,-
TGCAGCGTTGAAGATGAGGTTGAATGGCGGGGGGGGCACAATGAGCAGTTCTTC,CSVEDEVEWRGGHNEQFF,TRBJ2-1,TRBV29-1,TRBD2,-
TGTGCCAGCAGTTACACAGCGGGGGGAGGTGAGCAGTTCTTC,CASSYTAGGGEQFF,TRBJ2-1,TRBV6-5,TRBD2,-
TGTGCCAGCAGCTTAGGGGAGCTGTTTTTT,CASSLGELFF,TRBJ2-2,TRBV7-9,-,-
TGTGCCAGCAGCCAAGATCAGCGTTTAGCGGGAGTCACAGATACGCAGTATTTT,CASSQDQRLAGVTDTQYF,TRBJ2-3,TRBV14,TRBD2,few
TGTGCCAGCAACTCCCCCCAAAACATTCAGTACTTC,CASNSPQNIQYF,TRBJ2-4,TRBV28,-,once
TGTGCCAGCAGTTTCCTCCGGGACAGGGAAGGCTATGGCTACACCTTC,CASSFLRDREGYGYTF,TRBJ1-2,TRBV28,TRBD1,-
TGTGCCTGGGCTACAGAGAACACTGAAGCTTTCTTT,CAWATENTEAFF,TRBJ1-1,TRBV30,-,-
TGTGCCAGTCTGGGGAGCACAGATACGCAGTATTTT,CASLGSTDTQYF,TRBJ2-3,TRBV7-9,-,-
TGCGCCAGCAGCTTGGCCAAGATGGGAGAGACCCAGTACTTC,CASSLAKMGETQYF,TRBJ2-5,TRBV5-1,-,-
TGTGCCAGCAGCGCAGACCTAGGGGGTACTGAGCAGTTCTTC,CASSADLGGTEQFF,TRBJ2-1,TRBV9,-,-
TGTGCCAGCAGTCCGCCAGGACTAGCGGAAGGCACAGATACGCAGTATTTT,CASSPPGLAEGTDTQYF,TRBJ2-3,TRBV28,TRBD2,-
TGTGCCACCAGTGATCATACTAGCATCTTCTCAAATGAGCAGTTCTTC,CATSDHTSIFSNEQFF,TRBJ2-1,TRBV24-1,-,-
TGCAGTGCTAGAGATCACAAGTTGAACACTGAAGCTTTCTTT,CSARDHKLNTEAFF,TRBJ1-1,TRBV20-1,-,-
TGCAGCGTTGCCAGTTCCTACGAGCAGTACTTC,CSVASSYEQYF,TRBJ2-7,TRBV29-1,-,-
TGTGCCAGCATGCTTGAGAGGATATCTCGCTATGGCTACACCTTC,CASMLERISRYGYTF,TRBJ1-2,TRBV5-6,-,-
TGCGCCAGCAGCATTGACAGGGCTAATGAAAAACTGTTTTTT,CASSIDRANEKLFF,TRBJ1-4,TRBV4-1,TRBD1,-
TGTGCCAGTAGTATAGGACAGGGGCCCTACAATGAGCAGTTCTTC,CASSIGQGPYNEQFF,TRBJ2-1,TRBV19,TRBD1,-
TGTGCCAGCAAGACCGGGCCCCCTGAGCAGTTCTTC,CASKTGPPEQFF,TRBJ2-1,TRBV12-3/TRBV12-4,-,-
TGCGCCAGCAGCGTGCAGGGCTCCTACGAGCAGTACTTC,CASSVQGSYEQYF,TRBJ2-7,TRBV5-1,-,-